This T cell receptor beta chain is from a study of cytomegalovirus exposure and HLA in healthy donors. It was with 60 Vbeta and 13 Jbeta primers that the PCR ran. Clones were read by immunoSEQ multiplex PCR, and TCRdb kept only the in-frame ones, dropping some. Here the sample spans approximately 100,000 clones, approximately 72% being singletons. V shed 4 bases and J shed 2 bases, with 14 bases lying between them. CDR1 SGHTA and CDR2 FQGNSA come from the germline V gene. This CDR3 spans 15 amino acids. This rearrangement joins TRBV7-2 to TRBJ1-1, with D perhaps matching TRBD1 (6 bases). This clonotype was obtained from a woman aged 40 to 55 in good health and CMV-seronegative. The sequenced sample was PBMCs. The CDR3 bases are TGTGCCAGCAGCTCCCGGGGCGGGGGCAACACTGAAGCTTTCTTT. Translating gives CASSSRGGGNTEAFF.